This T cell receptor beta chain originates from a study of shared clonotypes between healthy human individuals. V lost 0 bases and J 11 bases, leaving 13 bases between the germline ends. Germline CDR1 is SGDLS and CDR2 is YYNGEE. This CDR3 contains 13 residues. Assay: immunoSEQ multiplex PCR; the TCRdb copy retains only in-frame clones and omits some. The profile shows some 1,600,000 clones, 95% to 99% of them singletons. For this clone: Its antigen remains unknown.

Study observations and caveats: Memory subsets generally showed smaller estimated richness than naive subsets did.

The sequence came from a man aged 30 to 45 in good health. The sequencing input was naive CD4+ T cells sorted from blood. Subset of the sample: CD45RA+ positively selected. The rearrangement uses TRBV9 and TRBJ2-3; D is undetermined. The CDR3 bases are TGTGCCAGCAGCGTAGATTCGACCCCCCGGCAGTATTTT. Protein: CASSVDSTPRQYF.